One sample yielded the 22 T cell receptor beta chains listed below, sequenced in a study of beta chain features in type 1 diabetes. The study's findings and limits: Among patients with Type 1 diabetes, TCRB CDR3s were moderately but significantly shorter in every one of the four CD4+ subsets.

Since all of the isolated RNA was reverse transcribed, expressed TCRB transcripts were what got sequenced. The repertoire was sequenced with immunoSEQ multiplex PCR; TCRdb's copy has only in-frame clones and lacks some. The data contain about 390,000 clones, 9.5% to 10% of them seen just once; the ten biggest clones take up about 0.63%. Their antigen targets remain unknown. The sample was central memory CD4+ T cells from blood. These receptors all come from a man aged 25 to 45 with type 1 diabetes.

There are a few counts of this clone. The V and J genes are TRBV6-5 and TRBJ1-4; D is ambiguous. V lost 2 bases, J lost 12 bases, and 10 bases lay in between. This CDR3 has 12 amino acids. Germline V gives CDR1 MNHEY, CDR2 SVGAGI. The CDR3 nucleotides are TGTGCCAGCAGTTACGGGGTGCGACAACTGTTTTTT. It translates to CASSYGVRQLFF.

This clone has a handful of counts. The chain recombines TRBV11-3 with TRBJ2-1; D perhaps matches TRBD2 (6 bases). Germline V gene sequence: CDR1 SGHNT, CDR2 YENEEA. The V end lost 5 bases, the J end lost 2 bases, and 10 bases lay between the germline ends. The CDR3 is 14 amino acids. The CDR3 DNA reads TGTGCCAGCAGCCCGGGAGATACCTACAATGAGCAGTTCTTC. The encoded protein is CASSPGDTYNEQFF.

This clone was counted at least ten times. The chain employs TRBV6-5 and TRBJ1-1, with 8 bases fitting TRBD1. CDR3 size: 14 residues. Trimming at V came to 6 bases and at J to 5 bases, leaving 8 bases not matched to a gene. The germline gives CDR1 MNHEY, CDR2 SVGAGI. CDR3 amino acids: CASSGQGVGTEAFF. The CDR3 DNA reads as TGTGCCAGCAGCGGACAGGGAGTAGGGACTGAAGCTTTCTTT.

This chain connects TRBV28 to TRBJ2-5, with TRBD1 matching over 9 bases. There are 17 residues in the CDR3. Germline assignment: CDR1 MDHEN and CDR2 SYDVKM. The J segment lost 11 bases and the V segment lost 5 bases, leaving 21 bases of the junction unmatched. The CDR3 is CASSDSITGTGITKQYF. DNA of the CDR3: TGTGCCAGCAGTGACTCGATTACCGGGACAGGGATTACGAAGCAGTACTTC.

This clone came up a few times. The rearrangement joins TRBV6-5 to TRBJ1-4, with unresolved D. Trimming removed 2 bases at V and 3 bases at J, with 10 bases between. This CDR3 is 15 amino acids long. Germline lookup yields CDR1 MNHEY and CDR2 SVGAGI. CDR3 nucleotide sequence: TGTGCCAGCAGTTACGGCCAGGCGGCTAATGAAAAACTGTTTTTT. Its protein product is CASSYGQAANEKLFF.

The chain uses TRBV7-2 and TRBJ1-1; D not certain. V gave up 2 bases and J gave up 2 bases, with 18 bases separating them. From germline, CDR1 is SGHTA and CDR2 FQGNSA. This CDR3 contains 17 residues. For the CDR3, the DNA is TGTGCCAGCAGCTTACTGGCGGGTGTGGGGTTAAACACTGAAGCTTTCTTT. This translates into CASSLLAGVGLNTEAFF.

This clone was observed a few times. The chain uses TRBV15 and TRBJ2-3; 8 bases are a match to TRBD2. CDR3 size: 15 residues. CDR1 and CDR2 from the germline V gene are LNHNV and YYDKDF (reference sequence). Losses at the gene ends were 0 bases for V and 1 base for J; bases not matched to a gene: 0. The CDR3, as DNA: TGTGCCACCAGCAGAGAGACTAGCGGCACAGATACGCAGTATTTT. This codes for CATSRETSGTDTQYF.

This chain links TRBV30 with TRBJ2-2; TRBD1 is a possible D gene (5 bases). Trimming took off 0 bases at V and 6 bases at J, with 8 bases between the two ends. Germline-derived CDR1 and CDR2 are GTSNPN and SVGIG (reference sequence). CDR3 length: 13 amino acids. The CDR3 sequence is CAWSVKGSGELFF. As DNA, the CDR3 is TGTGCCTGGAGTGTTAAGGGGTCCGGGGAGCTGTTTTTT.

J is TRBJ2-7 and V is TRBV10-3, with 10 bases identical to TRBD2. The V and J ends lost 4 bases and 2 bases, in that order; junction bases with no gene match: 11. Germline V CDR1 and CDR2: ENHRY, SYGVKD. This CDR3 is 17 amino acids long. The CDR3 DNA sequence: TGTGCCATCAGTGCGAGCGGGAGGGCCGAAGGAACCTACGAGCAGTACTTC. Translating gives CAISASGRAEGTYEQYF.

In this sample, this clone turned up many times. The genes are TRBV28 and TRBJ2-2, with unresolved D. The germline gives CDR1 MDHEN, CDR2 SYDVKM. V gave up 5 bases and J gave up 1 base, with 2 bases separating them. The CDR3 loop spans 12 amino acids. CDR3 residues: CASSKNTGELFF. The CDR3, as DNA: TGTGCCAGCAGTAAGAACACCGGGGAGCTGTTTTTT.

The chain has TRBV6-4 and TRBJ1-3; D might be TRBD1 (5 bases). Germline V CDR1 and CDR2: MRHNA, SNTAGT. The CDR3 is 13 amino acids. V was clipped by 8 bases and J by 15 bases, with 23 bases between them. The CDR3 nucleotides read TGTGCCAGCGATGAAACCAGGGAGGCACCTAAATATTTT. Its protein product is CASDETREAPKYF.

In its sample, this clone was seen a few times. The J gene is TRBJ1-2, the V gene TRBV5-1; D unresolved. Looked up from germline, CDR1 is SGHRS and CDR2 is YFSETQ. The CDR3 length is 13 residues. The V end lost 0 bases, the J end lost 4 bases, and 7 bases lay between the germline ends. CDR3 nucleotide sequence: TGCGCCAGCAGCTTGGCCGATGGCTATGGCTACACCTTC. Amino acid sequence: CASSLADGYGYTF.

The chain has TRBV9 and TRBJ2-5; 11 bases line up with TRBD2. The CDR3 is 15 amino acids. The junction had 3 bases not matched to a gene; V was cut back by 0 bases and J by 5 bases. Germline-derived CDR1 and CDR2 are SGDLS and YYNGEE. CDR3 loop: CASSVGLAGWETQYF. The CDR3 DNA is TGTGCCAGCAGCGTAGGACTAGCGGGGTGGGAGACCCAGTACTTC. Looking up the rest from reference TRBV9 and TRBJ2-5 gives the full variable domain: DSGVTQTPKHLITATGQRVTLRCSPRSGDLSVYWYQQSLDQGLQFLIQYYNGEERAKGNILERFSAQQFPDLHSELNLSSLELGDSALYFCASSVGLAGWETQYFGPGTRLLVL.

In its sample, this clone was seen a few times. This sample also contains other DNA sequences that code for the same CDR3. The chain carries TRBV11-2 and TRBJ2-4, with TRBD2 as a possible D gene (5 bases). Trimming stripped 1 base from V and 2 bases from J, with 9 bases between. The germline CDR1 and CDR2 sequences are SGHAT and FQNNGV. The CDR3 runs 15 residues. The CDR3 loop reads CASSLASGTKNIQYF. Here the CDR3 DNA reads TGTGCCAGCAGCTTAGCGAGCGGAACCAAAAACATTCAGTACTTC.

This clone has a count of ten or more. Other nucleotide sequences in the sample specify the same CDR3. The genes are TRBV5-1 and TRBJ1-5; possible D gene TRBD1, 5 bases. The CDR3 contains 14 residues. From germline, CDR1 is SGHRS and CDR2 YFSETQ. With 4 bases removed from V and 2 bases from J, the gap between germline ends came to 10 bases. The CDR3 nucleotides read TGCGCCAGCAGCGCTGGGACCGGCAATCAGCCCCAGCATTTT. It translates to CASSAGTGNQPQHF.

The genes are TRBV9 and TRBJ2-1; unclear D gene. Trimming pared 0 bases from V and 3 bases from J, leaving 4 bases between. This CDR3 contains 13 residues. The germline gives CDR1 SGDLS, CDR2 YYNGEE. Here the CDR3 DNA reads TGTGCCAGCAGCGTAGGCCACTACAATGAGCAGTTCTTC. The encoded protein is CASSVGHYNEQFF.

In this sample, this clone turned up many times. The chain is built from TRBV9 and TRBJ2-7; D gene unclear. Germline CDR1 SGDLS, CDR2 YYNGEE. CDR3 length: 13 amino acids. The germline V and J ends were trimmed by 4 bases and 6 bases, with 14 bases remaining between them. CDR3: CASSYRGRSEQYF. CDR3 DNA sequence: TGTGCCAGCAGCTACCGAGGAAGGTCCGAGCAGTACTTC.

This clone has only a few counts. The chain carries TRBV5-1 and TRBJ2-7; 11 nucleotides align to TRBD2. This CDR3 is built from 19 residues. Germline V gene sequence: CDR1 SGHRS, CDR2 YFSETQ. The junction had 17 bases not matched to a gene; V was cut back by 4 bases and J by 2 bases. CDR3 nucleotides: TGCGCCAGCAGCCTCCGCCCCGAGACCCTAGCGGGAGGAGCCTACGAGCAGTACTTC. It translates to CASSLRPETLAGGAYEQYF. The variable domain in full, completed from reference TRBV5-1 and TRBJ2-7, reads KAGVTQTPRYLIKTRGQQVTLSCSPISGHRSVSWYQQTPGQGLQFLFEYFSETQRNKGNFPGRFSGRQFSNSRSEMNVSTLELGDSALYLCASSLRPETLAGGAYEQYFGPGTRLTVT.

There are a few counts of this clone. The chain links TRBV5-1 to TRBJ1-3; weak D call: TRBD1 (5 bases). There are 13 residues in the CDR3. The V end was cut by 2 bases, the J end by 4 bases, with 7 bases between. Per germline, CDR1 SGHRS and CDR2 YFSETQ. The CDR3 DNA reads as TGCGCCAGCAGCTTTGAGGGGGGAAACACCATATATTTT. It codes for CASSFEGGNTIYF.

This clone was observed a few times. CDR3 residues: CSAHYNYGYTF. CDR3 nucleotide sequence: TGCAGTGCTCATTATAACTATGGCTACACCTTC. The V gene is TRBV20-1, the J gene TRBJ1-2; unclear D gene. V was pared by 5 bases and J by 1 base, with 5 bases between. Per the germline V gene, CDR1 is DFQATT and CDR2 is SNEGSKA (reference sequence). This CDR3 has 11 residues.

The CDR3 DNA sequence: TGTGCCAGCAGCGTAGGTGGGGGAGTCGTAGGCAATGAGCAGTTCTTC. Amino acids: CASSVGGGVVGNEQFF. The chain has TRBV9 and TRBJ2-1, with D possibly being TRBD1 or TRBD2 (5 bases each). Germline V gene lookup returns CDR1 SGDLS and CDR2 YYNGEE. The CDR3 is 16 amino acids. Trimming removed 0 bases at V and 6 bases at J, with 16 bases between. The variable domain in full, completed from reference TRBV9 and TRBJ2-1, reads DSGVTQTPKHLITATGQRVTLRCSPRSGDLSVYWYQQSLDQGLQFLIQYYNGEERAKGNILERFSAQQFPDLHSELNLSSLELGDSALYFCASSVGGGVVGNEQFFGPGTRLTVL.

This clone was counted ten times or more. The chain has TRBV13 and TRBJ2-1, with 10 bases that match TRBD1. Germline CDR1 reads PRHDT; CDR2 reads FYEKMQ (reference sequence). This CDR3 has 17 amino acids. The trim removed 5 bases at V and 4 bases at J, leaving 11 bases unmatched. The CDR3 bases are TGTGCCAGCAGCACCCCAAGGGGACAGGGGTTTTACAATGAGCAGTTCTTC. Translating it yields CASSTPRGQGFYNEQFF.